The T cell receptor (beta chain) described here comes from a study of T-cell memory formation after mild COVID-19. Judged by abundance, this clonotype is medium-sized. This CDR3 spans 16 amino acids. Germline V gene sequence: CDR1 SGHTA, CDR2 FQGTGA. J lost 2 bases, V lost 0 bases, and 6 bases had no gene match. TCRdb called the 5' RACE reads again in MiXCR, with one record for every CDR3 protein. The top ten hold about 33% of the sample, which has approximately 65,000 distinct CDR3 sequences, roughly a sixth seen once. The clonotype was recovered from an adult woman who had mild COVID-19 (a few samples of this study predate the infection). Cell type and time point are not known. Sequenced material: PBMCs or a T cell subset sorted from them (not recorded which). This chain links TRBV7-3 with TRBJ1-1; the match to TRBD1 covers 7 bases. The CDR3 DNA is TGTGCCAGCAGCTTAACACCGACAGGGCGTAACACTGAAGCTTTCTTT. Translating it yields CASSLTPTGRNTEAFF. Combining the CDR3 with reference TRBV7-3 and TRBJ1-1 gives the whole variable domain GAGVSQTPSNKVTEKGKYVELRCDPISGHTALYWYRQSLGQGPEFLIYFQGTGAADDSGLPNDRFFAVRPEGSVSTLKIQRTERGDSAVYLCASSLTPTGRNTEAFFGQGTRLTVV.